Each of the 20 T cell receptor beta chains below was sequenced from the same sample in a study of CXCR3-negative and CXCR3-positive naive CD8 T cells. Study results and caveats: The TRB CDR3s that CXCR3-positive naive cells carried were more hydrophobic than those of CXCR3-negative naive cells.

Via 5' RACE with UMI labels, TRB cDNA libraries were prepared. With the 5' RACE reads reprocessed, TCRdb shows one record per CDR3 protein and no DNA. This repertoire includes around 150,000 distinct CDR3 sequences. These TCRs are of unknown antigen specificity. Sequenced input: naive CXCR3+ CD8+ T cells from blood. Subset here: CD45RO-CCR7+CD27+CD95- naive CD8+ T cells expressing CXCR3 (TNR3+). These receptors all come from a human donor in good health. Some clones in this sample may be carry-over from other donors' samples.

This CDR3 is CASSRGSTADTQYF. The chain joins TRBV12-3 or TRBV12-4 to TRBJ2-3; without DNA, the TCRdb call of TRBD1 cannot be checked. CDR3 length equals 14 residues.

CDR3 amino acids: CASSVTHKAYEQYF. The chain employs TRBV9 and TRBJ2-7. Germline V lookup: CDR1 SGDLS, CDR2 YYNGEE. The CDR3 runs to 14 residues.

The chain combines TRBV28 with TRBJ2-5; the TCRdb D gene call, TRBD2, has no DNA to confirm it. The length of the CDR3 is 16 residues. In germline, CDR1 is MDHEN, CDR2 SYDVKM. CDR3: CASTYLASGGTETQYF.

The chain links TRBV28 to TRBJ1-1; the TRBD1 assignment by TCRdb is unverifiable without DNA. The germline CDR1 and CDR2 sequences are MDHEN and SYDVKM. The CDR3 contains 14 residues. The CDR3 loop is CASRWDSMNTEAFF. Supplemented by reference TRBV28 and TRBJ1-1, the full variable domain reads DVKVTQSSRYLVKRTGEKVFLECVQDMDHENMFWYRQDPGLGLRLIYFSYDVKMKEKGDIPEGYSVSREKKERFSLILESASTNQTSMYLCASRWDSMNTEAFFGQGTRLTVV.

The rearrangement joins TRBV15 to TRBJ2-1; the TCRdb call, TRBD1, lacks DNA for checking. Germline CDR1 reads LNHNV; CDR2 reads YYDKDF (reference sequence). CDR3 size: 15 residues. The CDR3 reads CATSREGDGYNEQFF.

This chain links TRBV29-1 with TRBJ2-1; no DNA is available, so the TRBD2 call from TCRdb remains unchecked. The CDR3 has 11 residues. Per the germline V gene, CDR1 is SQVTM and CDR2 is ANQGSEA. Here the CDR3 reads CSSSWGNEQFF.

The chain links TRBV7-9 to TRBJ2-3; TCRdb proposes TRBD2, but this gene call is untestable without DNA. CDR1 is SEHNR, CDR2 FQNEAQ, per germline (reference sequence). CDR3 length: 15 amino acids. The CDR3 protein is CASSATTLGTDTQYF.

The chain uses TRBV10-1 and TRBJ2-7. The CDR3 runs 13 residues. CDR1 is WNHNN and CDR2 is SYGVQD in the germline V gene (reference sequence). CDR3 in amino acids: CASSDTGNYEQYF.

V is TRBV6-6 and J is TRBJ2-7; with no DNA, the TCRdb D assignment of TRBD2 cannot be verified. Germline V gives CDR1 MNHNY, CDR2 SVGAGI (reference sequence). The CDR3 spans 18 residues. The CDR3 is CASSSDYKASGTLYEQYF.

V usage is TRBV28 and J usage is TRBJ2-1; with no DNA, the TCRdb D assignment of TRBD2 cannot be verified. CDR3 length equals 12 residues. Germline CDR1 and CDR2: MDHEN and SYDVKM. CDR3 amino acids: CASSPGTSDEFF.

V usage is TRBV12-3 or TRBV12-4 and J usage is TRBJ2-1; TCRdb designates TRBD2, a call that cannot be tested without DNA. This CDR3 is built from 11 residues. The CDR3: CASSQTIEQFF.

This chain links TRBV7-6 with TRBJ2-7; with no DNA, the TCRdb D assignment of TRBD2 cannot be verified. The CDR3 is 15 amino acids. Germline CDR1 reads SGHVS; CDR2 reads FNYEAQ. CDR3 sequence reads: CASSVGGASSYEQYF.

The rearrangement uses TRBV11-3 and TRBJ2-3. The CDR3 totals 13 residues. Germline V gives CDR1 SGHNT, CDR2 YENEEA. The CDR3 spells CASSSGVADTQYF.

The genes are TRBV7-9 and TRBJ2-1. The length of the CDR3 is 12 residues. Per germline, CDR1 SEHNR and CDR2 FQNEAQ (reference sequence). The CDR3 region is CASSLALAEQFF.

The chain is built from TRBV12-3 or TRBV12-4 and TRBJ2-7; TCRdb gives TRBD1 as the D gene, but with no DNA this cannot be confirmed. The CDR3 is 13 amino acids. The CDR3 sequence: CASTPPGNNEQYF.

This sequence joins TRBV7-9 and TRBJ2-1; there is no DNA to check the TCRdb D call of TRBD2. CDR1 is SEHNR, CDR2 FQNEAQ, per germline (reference sequence). The CDR3 has 12 residues. CDR3: CASSPGLVEQFF.

The J gene is TRBJ2-2, the V gene TRBV4-3; TCRdb picks TRBD1, but there is no DNA to check that call. The germline V gene has CDR1 LGHNA and CDR2 YSLEER. This CDR3 is 16 amino acids long. The CDR3 protein is CASSQAGTLNTGELFF.

The J gene is TRBJ2-1, the V gene TRBV7-9. CDR3 length equals 13 residues. Germline lookup yields CDR1 SEHNR and CDR2 FQNEAQ (reference sequence). The CDR3 here is CASSFRIHNEQFF.

V is TRBV4-1 and J is TRBJ2-5; lacking DNA, the TRBD2 call made by TCRdb goes unchecked. The germline gives CDR1 MGHRA, CDR2 YSYEKL. This CDR3 has 16 residues. The CDR3 loop reads CASSSGLAGGEETQYF.

The chain is built from TRBV27 and TRBJ2-4; TCRdb names TRBD1, which stays unverified in the absence of DNA. Germline lookup yields CDR1 MNHEY and CDR2 SMNVEV (reference sequence). This CDR3 is 15 amino acids long. CDR3 residues: CASKQGANNKNIQYF.